This T cell receptor (beta chain) derives from a study of T cells in Graves' hyperthyroidism and ophthalmopathy. Germline CDR1 reads LGHDT; CDR2 reads YNNKEL (reference sequence). Unmatched junction bases numbered 2, after V lost 1 base and J lost 4 bases. This CDR3 spans 14 amino acids. Ten or more counts support this clonotype. Diagnoses were established using clinical symptoms, serum thyroxine and TRAb, thyroid ultrasound and orbital computed tomography. Fresh peripheral blood, roughly 9.8 ml of it, supplied the PBMCs. RNA transcripts yielded amplified TCR beta CDR3 regions. First-round RT-PCR with HTBI primers amplified the TCR CDR3 region. TCRdb reprocessed the multiplex PCR reads with MiXCR, giving one entry per CDR3 protein. The sample gives 490,000 or so distinct CDR3 sequences, about 16% of which show up once; around 28% is in the top ten.

The sample consisted of blood. The chain employs TRBV3-1 and TRBJ2-5; 8 bases match TRBD1. The clonotype was recovered from a woman aged 30 to 39 with Graves' ophthalmopathy. The CDR3 region has the DNA TGTGCCAGCAGCCAAGGGACAGGGATAGAGACCCAGTACTTC. Protein sequence: CASSQGTGIETQYF.